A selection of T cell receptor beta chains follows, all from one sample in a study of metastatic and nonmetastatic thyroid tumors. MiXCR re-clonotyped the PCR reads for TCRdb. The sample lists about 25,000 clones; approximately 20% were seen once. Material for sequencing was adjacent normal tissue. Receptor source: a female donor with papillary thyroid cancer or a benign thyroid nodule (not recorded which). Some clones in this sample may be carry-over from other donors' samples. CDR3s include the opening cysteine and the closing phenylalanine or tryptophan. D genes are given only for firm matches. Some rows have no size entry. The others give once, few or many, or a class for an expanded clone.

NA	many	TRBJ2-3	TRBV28	TGTGCCAGCAGTTCTTGGACAGATACAGATACGCAGTATTTT	CASSSWTDTDTQYF
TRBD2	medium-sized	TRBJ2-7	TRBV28	TGTGCCAGCAGTTTAGGGACTAGCGGGAGAATGAACTTC	CASSLGTSGRMNF
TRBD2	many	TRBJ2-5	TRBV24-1	TGTGCCACCAGTGATTCCATAGCGGGGCTACAAGAGACCCAGTACTTC	CATSDSIAGLQETQYF
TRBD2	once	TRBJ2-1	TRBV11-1	TGTGCCAGCAGCCAAGCGGGGGAAAAGAGGAATGAGCAGTTCTTC	CASSQAGEKRNEQFF
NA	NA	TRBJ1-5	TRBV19	TGTGCCGGTAGTATTGAGGGAAGCAATCAGCCCCAGCATTTT	CAGSIEGSNQPQHF
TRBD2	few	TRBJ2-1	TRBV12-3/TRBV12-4	TGTGCCAGCATCCCTAGCGGTAGCCCCTACAATGAGCAGTTCTTC	CASIPSGSPYNEQFF
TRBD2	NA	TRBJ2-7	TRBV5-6	TGTGCCAGCAGCTGGTCCGGGACTAGCGCTTACGAGCAGTACTTC	CASSWSGTSAYEQYF
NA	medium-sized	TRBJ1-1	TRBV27	TGTGCCAGCAGTTTATCTTACGTGGTCGCGAAAGGGGCTGAAGCTTTCTTT	CASSLSYVVAKGAEAFF
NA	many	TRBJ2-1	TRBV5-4	TGTGCCAGCAGTGCGGGACAGTCAAATGAGCAGTTCTTC	CASSAGQSNEQFF
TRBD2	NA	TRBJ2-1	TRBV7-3	TGTGCCAGCAGACCCTCCCTAGGTAGCGGGGGGGAGAAGTTCTTC	CASRPSLGSGGEKFF
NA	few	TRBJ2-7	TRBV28	TGTGCCAGCAGTCCCAGGGGTAGATCCTACGAGCAGTACTTC	CASSPRGRSYEQYF
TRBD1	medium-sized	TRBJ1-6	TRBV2	TGTGCCAGCAACCCCTGGACAGGGGACTCACCCCTCCACTTT	CASNPWTGDSPLHF
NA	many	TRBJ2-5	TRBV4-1	TGCGCCAGCAGCCAGCAAGAGAGGGTGCAGGAGACCCAGTACTTC	CASSQQERVQETQYF
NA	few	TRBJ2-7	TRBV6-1	TGTGCCAGCACTGAGGCCTCCTACGAGCAGTACTTC	CASTEASYEQYF
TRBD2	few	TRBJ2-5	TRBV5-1	TGCGCCAGCAGCTTTATCGGGGGGGCCGGGGAGACCCAGTACTTC	CASSFIGGAGETQYF
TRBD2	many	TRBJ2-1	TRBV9	TGTGCCAGCAGCGTAGATCTAGCGGTCACCTACAATGAGCAGTTCTTC	CASSVDLAVTYNEQFF
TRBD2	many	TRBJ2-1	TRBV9	TGTGCCAGCAGCACCGGGACTAGCGGCCATTACAATGAGCAGTTCTTC	CASSTGTSGHYNEQFF
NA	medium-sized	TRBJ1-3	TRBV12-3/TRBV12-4	TGTGCCAGCAGCAGGGACGTCGGCTCTGGAAACACCATATATTTT	CASSRDVGSGNTIYF
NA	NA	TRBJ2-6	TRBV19	TGTGCCAGCATCGGGGCAAACTCTGGGGCCAACGTCCTGACTTTC	CASIGANSGANVLTF
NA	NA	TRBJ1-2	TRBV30	TGTGCCTGGTCCGGCCCACGGGGCCTCAACTATGGCTACACCTTC	CAWSGPRGLNYGYTF